The clone carrying this TCR beta chain occurred a few times. Authors' processing steps: Amplification from reference gene primers served as the basis for estimated nucleated cell counts. Only in-frame clones appear in the TCRdb table, and some are missing; sequencing was by immunoSEQ multiplex PCR. V and J calls and clone size come straight from that table; D and trimming were deduced from the DNA. In the table there are 130,000 to 150,000 clones, about 85% of which are singletons. The junction had 4 bases not matched to a gene; V was cut back by 0 bases and J by 2 bases. The CDR3 covers 16 residues. Germline CDR1 is MNHEY and CDR2 is SVGAGI. The sample comes from a study of blood T cell repertoires in COVID-19. As for the study in general: COVID-19 samples, acute and convalescent, were from the United States, Italy and Spain. T cells, B-cell-depleted T cells, or PBMCs provided the cDNA or gDNA that served as material.

The sequence was collected from a human donor with acute or convalescent COVID-19. The donor label of this sample is uncertain. Sequencing was carried out using peripheral blood. The J gene is TRBJ2-1, the V gene TRBV6-5; TRBD2 matches 7 bases. In nucleotides, the CDR3 is TGTGCCAGCAGTTACTCGAAAGCGGGGCCCTACAATGAGCAGTTCTTC. It codes for CASSYSKAGPYNEQFF.